The TCR beta chain under discussion was sequenced for a study of blood T cells in healthy people across ages. Whole-study context: Through template switching, about one barcoded beta molecule was captured per two T cells, as measured in model experiments.

Donors were healthy Caucasian individuals from Russia aged roughly 6 to 90. V shed 6 bases and J 3 bases; nucleotides not matched to a gene: 8. CDR1 is SQVTM and CDR2 is ANQGSEA in the germline V gene. The CDR3 is made up of 14 amino acids. This clonotype was seen many times. Its target is unknown. Together with a sample-barcoded 5' primer, a J-beta primer mix was included in a second PCR lasting about 7 to 11 cycles. With 12 random nucleotides, a template-switch adaptor tagged each individual cDNA molecule. Each CDR3 protein is one row after TCRdb ran MiXCR on the 5' RACE reads. Of about 1.5 million distinct CDR3 sequences listed, approximately 40% are singletons. Whole-study results and caveats: Observed TCR beta diversity per million T cells went down as age went up. This fall followed a roughly linear course with age.

The chain employs TRBV29-1 and TRBJ2-7, with 10 bases fitting TRBD1. The clonotype originates from a woman aged 18-35 years in good health. Sequenced material: blood. CDR3 sequence: CSVATGGLIYEQYF. The CDR3 DNA is TGCAGCGTCGCGACAGGGGGCCTCATCTACGAGCAGTACTTC.